A selection of T cell receptor beta chains follows, all from one sample in a study of shared T cell receptors in the human thymus. TCRdb's copy holds only in-frame clones and misses some; the assay was immunoSEQ multiplex PCR. Of 500,000 to 850,000 clones in the sample, around 87% are singletons; the top ten hold just under 0.0095%. These same data were also listed under a study on human thymus T cells.

The sequenced sample consisted of thymocytes. All receptors derive from a boy under two years old with a congenital heart defect. Both conserved end residues are part of each CDR3. Each record gives: V gene, D gene, clone size, J gene, CDR3 protein, CDR3 DNA. The D gene is left open where the match is weak. Expanded clones are given a class, and other clones once, few, many or no size at all.

TRBV7-9	TRBD1	.	TRBJ2-7	CASSSKTGGAFHEQYF	TGTGCCAGCAGCTCTAAAACAGGGGGCGCGTTCCACGAGCAGTACTTC
TRBV5-6	.	.	TRBJ1-1	CASSGPGHLNTEAFF	TGTGCCAGCAGCGGGCCGGGACACTTGAACACTGAAGCTTTCTTT
TRBV6-1	.	few	TRBJ1-3	CASSEHINSGNTIYF	TGTGCCAGCAGTGAGCACATCAACTCTGGAAACACCATATATTTT
TRBV5-1	TRBD1	few	TRBJ1-3	CASSLRDGTGAGNTIYF	TGCGCCAGCAGCTTGCGAGACGGGACAGGGGCTGGAAACACCATATATTTT
TRBV15	.	.	TRBJ1-4	CATSRDNSTNEKLFF	TGTGCCACCAGCAGAGACAACTCAACTAATGAAAAACTGTTTTTT
TRBV4-3	TRBD1	.	TRBJ1-1	CASSQNTGATNTEAFF	TGCGCCAGCAGCCAAAATACAGGGGCGACGAACACTGAAGCTTTCTTT
TRBV19	.	few	TRBJ1-2	CASSRGRGNYGYTF	TGTGCCAGTAGTCGAGGAAGGGGGAACTATGGCTACACCTTC
TRBV28	.	.	TRBJ1-2	CASGGPAQGIGYTF	TGTGCCAGCGGTGGGCCGGCACAGGGAATTGGCTACACCTTC
TRBV4-3	TRBD1	.	TRBJ2-3	CASSQDWSPEPGQGSDTQYF	TGCGCCAGCAGCCAAGATTGGAGTCCGGAACCGGGACAGGGGTCAGATACGCAGTATTTT
TRBV25-1	.	.	TRBJ2-2	CASSPRERDNTGELFF	TGTGCCAGCAGTCCCCGGGAGCGCGACAACACCGGGGAGCTGTTTTTT
TRBV5-6	.	few	TRBJ2-5	CASSLVPKGETQYF	TGTGCCAGCAGCTTGGTGCCCAAGGGGGAGACCCAGTACTTC
TRBV28	TRBD2	once	TRBJ2-2	CASSLQTSGSPTGELFF	TGTGCCAGCAGTTTGCAGACTAGCGGGAGTCCCACCGGGGAGCTGTTTTTT
TRBV19	TRBD2	.	TRBJ2-7	CASRGGGSYEQYF	TGTGCCAGCCGGGGGGGCGGTTCCTACGAGCAGTACTTC
TRBV2	TRBD1	.	TRBJ2-2	CASSEAGDRGTGELFF	TGTGCCAGCAGTGAAGCGGGGGACAGGGGTACCGGGGAGCTGTTTTTT
TRBV27	.	.	TRBJ1-5	CASSPHGWGPLRFYSNQPQHF	TGTGCCAGCTCTCCTCATGGATGGGGGCCATTACGGTTTTATAGCAATCAGCCCCAGCATTTT
TRBV9	TRBD2	.	TRBJ2-7	CASSVVAGGSYEQYF	TGTGCCAGCAGCGTAGTAGCGGGGGGTTCCTACGAGCAGTACTTC
TRBV6-1	TRBD1	.	TRBJ2-1	CASSEAGQGALYEQFF	TGTGCCAGCAGTGAAGCCGGGCAGGGGGCTTTGTATGAGCAGTTCTTC
TRBV27	TRBD1	.	TRBJ2-2	CASSTRDRGPGELFF	TGTGCCAGCAGTACCCGGGACAGGGGACCCGGGGAGCTGTTTTTT
TRBV25-1	TRBD2	once	TRBJ2-4	CASSGNITSDSKNIQYF	TGTGCCAGCAGTGGGAATATCACTAGCGACTCCAAAAACATTCAGTACTTC
TRBV4-2	.	.	TRBJ2-7	CASSQAGPYEQYF	TGTGCCAGCAGCCAGGCGGGGCCCTACGAGCAGTACTTC
TRBV6-5	.	.	TRBJ2-7	CASSYKDAGVEQYF	TGTGCCAGCAGTTACAAAGACGCAGGGGTCGAGCAGTACTTC
TRBV2	.	.	TRBJ1-2	CASKTGGAGGYTF	TGTGCCAGCAAAACGGGGGGCGCGGGAGGCTACACCTTC
TRBV27	TRBD2	.	TRBJ2-3	CASSYGLAGGSTDTQYF	TGTGCCAGCAGTTACGGACTAGCGGGAGGGAGCACAGATACGCAGTATTTT
TRBV29-1	TRBD1	.	TRBJ1-1	CSVQDRRNTEAFF	TGCAGCGTTCAGGACAGGAGGAACACTGAAGCTTTCTTT
TRBV7-2	TRBD2	.	TRBJ2-1	CASSLGTSPPNEQFF	TGTGCCAGCAGCCTCGGGACTAGCCCTCCTAATGAGCAGTTCTTC
TRBV29-1	.	.	TRBJ1-1	CSVETDFPNTEAFF	TGCAGCGTTGAAACGGACTTCCCGAACACTGAAGCTTTCTTT
TRBV28	.	.	TRBJ2-3	CASSLKEGTDTQYF	TGTGCCAGCAGTTTAAAAGAGGGCACAGATACGCAGTATTTT
TRBV4-1	TRBD2	.	TRBJ2-7	CASSQDYGTSGTYEQYF	TGCGCCAGCAGCCAAGACTATGGGACTAGCGGTACCTACGAGCAGTACTTC
TRBV6-5	TRBD2	.	TRBJ2-7	CASSYAGTSGPYGQYF	TGTGCCAGCAGTTACGCAGGGACTAGCGGCCCCTACGGGCAGTACTTC
TRBV6-6	TRBD1	.	TRBJ1-4	CASSYSADRGKKLFF	TGTGCCAGCAGTTACTCCGCCGACAGGGGCAAAAAACTGTTTTTT
TRBV30	.	.	TRBJ2-7	CAWSGAGLTYEQYF	TGTGCCTGGAGTGGGGCAGGGCTTACCTACGAGCAGTACTTC
TRBV5-6	TRBD1	.	TRBJ2-6	CASSVRQGRSGANVLTF	TGTGCCAGCAGCGTTAGACAGGGCCGCTCTGGGGCCAACGTCCTGACTTTC
TRBV4-1	.	.	TRBJ1-2	CASSQELGHPANYGYTF	TGCGCCAGCAGCCAAGAGTTAGGACACCCAGCTAACTATGGCTACACCTTC
TRBV7-9	TRBD1	.	TRBJ1-1	CASSSQTGEKAFF	TGTGCCAGCAGCTCACAAACAGGGGAAAAAGCTTTCTTT
TRBV30	.	.	TRBJ1-1	CAWSVGTKSFMNTEAFF	TGTGCCTGGAGTGTAGGGACAAAGTCATTCATGAACACTGAAGCTTTCTTT
TRBV9	TRBD1	.	TRBJ1-2	CASSVRHRGDGYTF	TGTGCCAGCAGCGTCCGGCACAGGGGAGATGGCTACACCTTC
TRBV5-4	.	.	TRBJ1-1	CASSLSIRVNTEAFF	TGTGCCAGCAGCTTGTCAATCAGGGTGAACACTGAAGCTTTCTTT
TRBV9	TRBD2	.	TRBJ2-7	CASSGTRDYEQYF	TGTGCCAGCAGCGGGACTAGGGACTACGAGCAGTACTTC
TRBV4-3	.	.	TRBJ2-4	CASSQVLQDQAKNIQYF	TGCGCCAGCAGCCAAGTATTACAGGACCAAGCCAAAAACATTCAGTACTTC
TRBV7-2	.	few	TRBJ2-2	CASSLQQGTGELFF	TGTGCCAGCAGCTTGCAACAGGGTACCGGGGAGCTGTTTTTT
TRBV15	.	.	TRBJ2-4	CATSRVSTNQNIQYF	TGTGCCACCAGCAGAGTATCGACAAATCAAAACATTCAGTACTTC
TRBV10-2	.	few	TRBJ1-2	CASKGDPRFYGYTF	TGCGCCAGCAAAGGGGATCCCAGGTTCTATGGCTACACCTTC
TRBV4-3	TRBD1	.	TRBJ2-5	CASSHGTGDETQYF	TGCGCCAGCAGCCACGGGACAGGGGACGAGACCCAGTACTTC
TRBV9	TRBD2	once	TRBJ2-3	CASSVRAGETSGVTDTQYF	TGTGCCAGCAGCGTACGGGCAGGGGAGACTAGCGGGGTGACAGATACGCAGTATTTT
TRBV19	.	.	TRBJ1-2	CASNAGPNYGYTF	TGTGCCAGTAATGCGGGGCCTAACTATGGCTACACCTTC
TRBV28	.	.	TRBJ1-2	CASSWRTNYGYTF	TGTGCCAGCAGTTGGCGGACAAACTATGGCTACACCTTC
TRBV25-1	.	.	TRBJ1-2	CASSDRAVYGYTF	TGTGCCAGCAGTGACAGGGCGGTCTATGGCTACACCTTC
TRBV7-2	TRBD2	.	TRBJ2-2	CASSHISGGGTGELFF	TGTGCCAGCAGCCACATTAGCGGGGGGGGCACCGGGGAGCTGTTTTTT
TRBV19	.	.	TRBJ1-5	CASSIRWRVGRAGQPQHF	TGTGCCAGTAGTATAAGATGGAGGGTGGGCAGGGCCGGGCAGCCCCAGCATTTT
TRBV19	TRBD1	.	TRBJ2-7	CASSIWDSSYEQYF	TGTGCCAGTAGTATATGGGACAGCTCCTACGAGCAGTACTTC